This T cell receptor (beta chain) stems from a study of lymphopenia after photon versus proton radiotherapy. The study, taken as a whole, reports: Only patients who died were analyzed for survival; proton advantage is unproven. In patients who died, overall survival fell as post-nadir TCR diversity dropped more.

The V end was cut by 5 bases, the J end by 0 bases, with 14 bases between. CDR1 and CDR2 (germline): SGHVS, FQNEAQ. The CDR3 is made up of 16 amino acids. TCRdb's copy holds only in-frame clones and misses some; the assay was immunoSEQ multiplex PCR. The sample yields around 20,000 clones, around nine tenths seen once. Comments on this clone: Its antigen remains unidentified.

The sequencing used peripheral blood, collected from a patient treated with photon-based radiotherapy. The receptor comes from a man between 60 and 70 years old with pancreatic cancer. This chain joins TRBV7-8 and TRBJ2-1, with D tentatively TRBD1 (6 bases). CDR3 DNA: TGTGCCAGCAGCGAGGGGACACCTACCTCCTACAATGAGCAGTTCTTC. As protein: CASSEGTPTSYNEQFF.